Following are 31 T cell receptor beta chains from one sample sequenced in a study of blood T cell repertoires in COVID-19. Some clones are missing from TCRdb's copy, which holds only in-frame ones; the method was immunoSEQ multiplex PCR. The sample records more than 150,000 clones, 84% being singletons. Input material: peripheral blood. These receptors originate from a human donor in a cohort sampled during active COVID-19.

The chain is built from TRBV5-1 and TRBJ1-1; D is possibly TRBD1 (6 bases). The CDR3 runs 15 residues. Germline CDR1 and CDR2: SGHRS and YFSETQ. Trimming took 4 bases from V and 3 from J, leaving 16 bases between them. The CDR3 loop reads CASSADSPSHTEAFF. CDR3 DNA sequence: TGCGCCAGCAGCGCGGACAGCCCGAGTCACACTGAAGCTTTCTTT.

V and J are TRBV10-3 and TRBJ2-7; TRBD2 aligns across 12 bases. Per germline, CDR1 ENHRY and CDR2 SYGVKD. V was pared by 5 bases and J by 2 bases, with 7 bases of the junction left unmatched. The CDR3 loop spans 16 amino acids. CDR3 in amino acids: CAISTTSGGPTYEQYF. The CDR3 DNA is TGTGCCATCAGTACCACTAGCGGGGGGCCTACCTACGAGCAGTACTTC.

Only a few counts were recorded for this clone. This chain uses TRBV11-2 with TRBJ1-6, with D hard to call. CDR3 size: 18 residues. V was clipped by 0 bases and J by 2 bases, with 14 bases between them. Germline-derived CDR1 and CDR2 are SGHAT and FQNNGV. The CDR3 DNA reads as TGTGCCAGCAGCTTAGATCCCCCAGTCTTTACCTATAATTCACCCCTCCACTTT. It is translated as CASSLDPPVFTYNSPLHF.

The DNA of the CDR3 is TGTGCCACCAGTGAAAGGGGGCGGTATGAGCAGTTCTTC. Amino acid sequence: CATSERGRYEQFF. The chain combines TRBV24-1 with TRBJ2-1; 7 bases agree with TRBD1. Per the germline V gene, CDR1 is KGHDR and CDR2 is SFDVKD. The trim removed 4 bases at V and 8 bases at J, leaving 4 bases unmatched. The CDR3 loop spans 13 amino acids.

The chain combines TRBV12-3 or TRBV12-4 with TRBJ2-1; TRBD1 is a possible D gene (7 bases). V was trimmed by 8 bases and J by 7 bases, leaving 12 bases between them. The CDR3 is made up of 12 amino acids. This CDR3 reads CASRTGGNEQFF. DNA of the CDR3: TGTGCCAGCCGGACAGGAGGGAATGAGCAGTTCTTC.

The V call is TRBV2, the J call TRBJ1-2; maybe TRBD1 (6 bases). The CDR3 contains 13 residues. The V gene's germline CDR1 is SNHLY and CDR2 FYNNEI. With 2 bases removed from V and 4 bases from J, the gap between germline ends came to 8 bases. The CDR3 DNA is TGTGCCAGCAGTGAAACCAGGGGCTATGGCTACACCTTC. Amino acids: CASSETRGYGYTF.

The gene calls are TRBV29-1 and TRBJ1-4; 9 positions match TRBD1. The V gene end was trimmed by 8 bases and the J gene end by 4 bases; junction bases not matched to a gene: 2. The CDR3 is made up of 12 amino acids. In germline, CDR1 is SQVTM, CDR2 ANQGSEA. The CDR3 reads CSYRGLNEKLFF. For the CDR3, the DNA is TGCAGCTACAGGGGGCTTAATGAAAAACTGTTTTTT.

The chain recombines TRBV4-1 with TRBJ1-6, with a tentative D call TRBD1 (5 bases). V dropped 0 bases and J dropped 8 bases, with 11 bases sitting between them. Germline V lookup: CDR1 MGHRA, CDR2 YSYEKL. CDR3 length: 15 residues. This CDR3 is CASSQELGLDSPLHF. The CDR3 DNA sequence: TGCGCCAGCAGCCAAGAACTGGGACTGGATTCACCCCTCCACTTT.

This chain connects TRBV12-3 or TRBV12-4 to TRBJ2-2, with D perhaps TRBD2 (5 bases). V gave up 7 bases and J gave up 6 bases, with 12 bases separating them. The CDR3 covers 13 residues. The DNA for the CDR3 is TGTGCCAGCACCCCAACAGCGGCCGGGGAGCTGTTTTTT. It yields the protein CASTPTAAGELFF.

The rearrangement joins TRBV10-1 to TRBJ1-1; maybe TRBD1 (5 bases). The CDR3 length is 12 residues. CDR1 WNHNN and CDR2 SYGVQD come from the germline V gene (reference sequence). The V and J ends lost 0 bases and 11 bases respectively, with 10 bases between them. The CDR3: CASSESGTGAFF. In DNA form, the CDR3 reads TGCGCCAGCAGTGAGTCTGGGACTGGCGCTTTCTTT.

The chain couples TRBV15 to TRBJ1-5; weak D call: TRBD1 (5 bases). CDR3 length: 20 amino acids. CDR1 is LNHNV, CDR2 YYDKDF, per germline (reference sequence). V dropped 1 base and J dropped 2 bases, with 24 bases sitting between them. The CDR3, as DNA: TGTGCCACCAGCAGAGCCCCGCCAGGGTCCTATATTGGTGGCAATCAGCCCCAGCATTTT. Residues: CATSRAPPGSYIGGNQPQHF.

The V gene is TRBV6-5, the J gene TRBJ2-7, with 7 bases aligning to TRBD2. The CDR3 spans 15 residues. Germline V gives CDR1 MNHEY, CDR2 SVGAGI. V was clipped by 2 bases and J by 2 bases; unmatched bases: 6. CDR3 DNA: TGTGCCAGCAGTTACGGGGAGGGGCCCACCTACGAGCAGTACTTC. Amino acid sequence: CASSYGEGPTYEQYF.

This chain joins TRBV7-9 and TRBJ2-7; D perhaps matches TRBD1 (5 bases). The CDR3 extends over 13 amino acids. V dropped 1 base and J dropped 5 bases, with 9 bases sitting between them. Germline loops: CDR1 SEHNR, CDR2 FQNEAQ (reference sequence). The CDR3, as DNA: TGTGCCAGCAGCTTAGAGGGGTCACACGAGCAGTACTTC. Protein: CASSLEGSHEQYF.

This clone was found once. The chain employs TRBV6-5 and TRBJ2-5, with D possibly being TRBD2 (5 bases). The CDR3 extends over 14 amino acids. CDR1 is MNHEY, CDR2 SVGAGI, per germline. Trimming stripped 10 bases from V and 5 bases from J, with 20 bases between. The CDR3 coding sequence is TGTGCCACCACGGATAGGGAGTTCAGGGAGACCCAGTACTTC. Translation: CATTDREFRETQYF.

The chain has TRBV5-1 and TRBJ2-5, with D uncertain. The ends were cut back, 2 bases at V and 4 bases at J, with 3 bases in the middle. The CDR3 is 11 amino acids. Germline CDR1 and CDR2: SGHRS and YFSETQ. CDR3 residues: CASSFRETQYF. The CDR3 DNA follows: TGCGCCAGCAGCTTTAGAGAGACCCAGTACTTC.

V gene TRBV10-1 combines with J gene TRBJ1-1; weak D call: TRBD1 (5 bases). This CDR3 comprises 13 residues. Per the germline V gene, CDR1 is WNHNN and CDR2 is SYGVQD (reference sequence). V gave up 4 bases and J gave up 7 bases, with 13 bases separating them. The CDR3, as DNA: TGCGCCAGCAGTGGACAGTTCGGCGGTGAAGCTTTCTTT. As protein: CASSGQFGGEAFF.

This clone was detected a few times. The rearrangement joins TRBV11-2 to TRBJ1-1; 8 bases match TRBD1. Germline CDR1 and CDR2: SGHAT and FQNNGV. This CDR3 is built from 15 residues. Unmatched junction bases numbered 8, after V lost 5 bases and J lost 3 bases. The CDR3 loop reads CASSPLDREHTEAFF. The DNA for the CDR3 is TGTGCCAGCAGCCCATTGGACAGGGAGCACACTGAAGCTTTCTTT.

The CDR3 sequence is CAWSADRVIGPQHF. CDR3 sequence (DNA): TGTGCCTGGAGTGCGGACAGGGTTATTGGGCCCCAGCATTTT. The rearrangement joins TRBV30 to TRBJ1-5; 8 positions agree with TRBD1. Per germline, CDR1 GTSNPN and CDR2 SVGIG (reference sequence). The CDR3 totals 14 residues. V was pared by 1 base and J by 9 bases, with 8 bases of the junction left unmatched.

J is TRBJ2-7 and V is TRBV12-3 or TRBV12-4; D is perhaps TRBD1 (6 bases). The V and J ends lost 3 bases and 5 bases respectively, with 11 bases between them. This CDR3 comprises 13 residues. CDR3 bases: TGTGCCAGCAGTTTCAGGGGTAAGAACGAGCAGTACTTC. Translating it yields CASSFRGKNEQYF.

The chain joins TRBV6-2 or TRBV6-3 to TRBJ2-7, with 10 bases identical to TRBD1. Germline V gives CDR1 MNHEY, CDR2 SVGEGT. The CDR3 is made up of 16 amino acids. The ends lost 6 bases at V and 2 bases at J; junction bases unmatched: 10. The CDR3 here is CASSPVGTGDPYEQYF. The CDR3 nucleotides read TGTGCCAGCAGCCCTGTCGGGACAGGGGACCCCTACGAGCAGTACTTC.

J is TRBJ2-7 and V is TRBV10-3, with 11 bases identical to TRBD2. Germline V CDR1 and CDR2: ENHRY, SYGVKD. V was pared by 2 bases and J by 3 bases, with 3 bases of the junction left unmatched. CDR3 length: 15 amino acids. The CDR3 region is CAISEAGLADYEQYF. In nucleotides, the CDR3 is TGTGCCATCAGTGAGGCGGGACTAGCGGACTACGAGCAGTACTTC.

The genes are TRBV7-9 and TRBJ2-7; TRBD1 matches 7 bases. CDR3 size: 14 residues. The junction had 6 bases not matched to a gene; V was cut back by 4 bases and J by 3 bases. The germline CDR1 and CDR2 sequences are SEHNR and FQNEAQ (reference sequence). CDR3: CASSSPAGGYEQYF. CDR3 sequence (DNA): TGTGCCAGCAGCTCCCCGGCAGGGGGCTACGAGCAGTACTTC.

The V gene is TRBV27, the J gene TRBJ1-5, with TRBD1 identical over 7 bases. Trimming took 6 bases from V and 3 from J; bases not matched to a gene: 5. The germline CDR1 and CDR2 sequences are MNHEY and SMNVEV (reference sequence). This CDR3 is 14 amino acids long. CDR3 sequence (DNA): TGTGCCAGCAGCGAGGGACAGCCCAATCAGCCCCAGCATTTT. It specifies CASSEGQPNQPQHF.

This clone has a handful of counts. CDR3 DNA: TGTGCCAGCAGCTCAGGACAGGGCACCTATGGCTACACCTTC. Protein sequence: CASSSGQGTYGYTF. The chain is built from TRBV7-2 and TRBJ1-2; 8 bases agree with TRBD1. The CDR3 is 14 residues long. With V trimmed by 4 bases and J by 4 bases, 5 bases remained unmatched. In germline, CDR1 is SGHTA, CDR2 FQGNSA.

The J gene is TRBJ1-1, the V gene TRBV5-1; 7 bases line up with TRBD1. V shed 3 bases and J 2 bases; nucleotides not matched to a gene: 19. Per germline, CDR1 SGHRS and CDR2 YFSETQ. The CDR3 spans 19 residues. The CDR3 spells CASSSRTGWESVRNTEAFF. In nucleotides, the CDR3 is TGCGCCAGCAGCTCCCGGACAGGTTGGGAGTCGGTGCGAAACACTGAAGCTTTCTTT.

V is TRBV19 and J is TRBJ2-2, with 8 nucleotides matching TRBD1. The CDR3 spans 17 residues. After removal of 0 bases from V and 7 bases from J, the junction contained 10 bases not matched to a gene. Germline V lookup: CDR1 LNHDA, CDR2 SQIVND (reference sequence). The chain's CDR3 is CASSIEIGRGPGGELFF. Written as DNA, the CDR3 is TGTGCCAGTAGTATAGAAATAGGCAGGGGGCCAGGCGGGGAGCTGTTTTTT.

V is TRBV20-1 and J is TRBJ2-7; TRBD1 matches at 9 bases. This CDR3 has 18 residues. V shed 3 bases, J shed 6 bases, and the junction held 21 bases outside the gene matches. CDR1 DFQATT and CDR2 SNEGSKA come from the germline V gene (reference sequence). Written as DNA, the CDR3 is TGCAGTGCTAGTCGAATCCCTCTCCCGGGACAGGGAACGGGCGAGCAGTACTTC. Residues: CSASRIPLPGQGTGEQYF.

The gene calls are TRBV5-4 and TRBJ1-6, with D possibly matching TRBD1 (6 bases). V lost 0 bases and J lost 7, with 8 bases in between. Germline V lookup: CDR1 SGHNT, CDR2 YYREEE (reference sequence). The CDR3 covers 14 residues. CDR3 amino acids: CASSLEGGNSPLHF. In nucleotides, the CDR3 is TGTGCCAGCAGCTTGGAAGGGGGAAATTCACCCCTCCACTTT.

The chain couples TRBV15 to TRBJ1-5; 8 bases align to TRBD1. Unmatched junction bases numbered 10, after V lost 4 bases and J lost 5 bases. CDR3 length equals 16 residues. Germline CDR1 is LNHNV and CDR2 is YYDKDF (reference sequence). For the CDR3, the DNA is TGTGCCACCAGCACAGAACAGGGGGGAGGGGATCAGCCCCAGCATTTT. Its translation: CATSTEQGGGDQPQHF.

V usage is TRBV6-5 and J usage is TRBJ2-7, with no clear D. The CDR3 runs 11 residues. The germline V gene has CDR1 MNHEY and CDR2 SVGAGI. Deletions cut 7 bases from V and 2 bases from J, with 6 bases between. The CDR3 DNA is TGTGCCAGCATGGGCCCCTACGAGCAGTACTTC. Protein: CASMGPYEQYF.

The DNA of the CDR3 is TGTGCCTTTCTAGGAGGGAGGAGCCCCCCGGGGTTTCTCCCCTACGAGCAGTACTTC. Protein: CAFLGGRSPPGFLPYEQYF. The gene calls are TRBV10-3 and TRBJ2-7, with D possibly being TRBD2 (6 bases). Between the trimmed V and J ends, which lost 11 bases and 2 bases, there was a span of 34 bases. Germline CDR1 and CDR2: ENHRY and SYGVKD. The CDR3 has 19 residues.